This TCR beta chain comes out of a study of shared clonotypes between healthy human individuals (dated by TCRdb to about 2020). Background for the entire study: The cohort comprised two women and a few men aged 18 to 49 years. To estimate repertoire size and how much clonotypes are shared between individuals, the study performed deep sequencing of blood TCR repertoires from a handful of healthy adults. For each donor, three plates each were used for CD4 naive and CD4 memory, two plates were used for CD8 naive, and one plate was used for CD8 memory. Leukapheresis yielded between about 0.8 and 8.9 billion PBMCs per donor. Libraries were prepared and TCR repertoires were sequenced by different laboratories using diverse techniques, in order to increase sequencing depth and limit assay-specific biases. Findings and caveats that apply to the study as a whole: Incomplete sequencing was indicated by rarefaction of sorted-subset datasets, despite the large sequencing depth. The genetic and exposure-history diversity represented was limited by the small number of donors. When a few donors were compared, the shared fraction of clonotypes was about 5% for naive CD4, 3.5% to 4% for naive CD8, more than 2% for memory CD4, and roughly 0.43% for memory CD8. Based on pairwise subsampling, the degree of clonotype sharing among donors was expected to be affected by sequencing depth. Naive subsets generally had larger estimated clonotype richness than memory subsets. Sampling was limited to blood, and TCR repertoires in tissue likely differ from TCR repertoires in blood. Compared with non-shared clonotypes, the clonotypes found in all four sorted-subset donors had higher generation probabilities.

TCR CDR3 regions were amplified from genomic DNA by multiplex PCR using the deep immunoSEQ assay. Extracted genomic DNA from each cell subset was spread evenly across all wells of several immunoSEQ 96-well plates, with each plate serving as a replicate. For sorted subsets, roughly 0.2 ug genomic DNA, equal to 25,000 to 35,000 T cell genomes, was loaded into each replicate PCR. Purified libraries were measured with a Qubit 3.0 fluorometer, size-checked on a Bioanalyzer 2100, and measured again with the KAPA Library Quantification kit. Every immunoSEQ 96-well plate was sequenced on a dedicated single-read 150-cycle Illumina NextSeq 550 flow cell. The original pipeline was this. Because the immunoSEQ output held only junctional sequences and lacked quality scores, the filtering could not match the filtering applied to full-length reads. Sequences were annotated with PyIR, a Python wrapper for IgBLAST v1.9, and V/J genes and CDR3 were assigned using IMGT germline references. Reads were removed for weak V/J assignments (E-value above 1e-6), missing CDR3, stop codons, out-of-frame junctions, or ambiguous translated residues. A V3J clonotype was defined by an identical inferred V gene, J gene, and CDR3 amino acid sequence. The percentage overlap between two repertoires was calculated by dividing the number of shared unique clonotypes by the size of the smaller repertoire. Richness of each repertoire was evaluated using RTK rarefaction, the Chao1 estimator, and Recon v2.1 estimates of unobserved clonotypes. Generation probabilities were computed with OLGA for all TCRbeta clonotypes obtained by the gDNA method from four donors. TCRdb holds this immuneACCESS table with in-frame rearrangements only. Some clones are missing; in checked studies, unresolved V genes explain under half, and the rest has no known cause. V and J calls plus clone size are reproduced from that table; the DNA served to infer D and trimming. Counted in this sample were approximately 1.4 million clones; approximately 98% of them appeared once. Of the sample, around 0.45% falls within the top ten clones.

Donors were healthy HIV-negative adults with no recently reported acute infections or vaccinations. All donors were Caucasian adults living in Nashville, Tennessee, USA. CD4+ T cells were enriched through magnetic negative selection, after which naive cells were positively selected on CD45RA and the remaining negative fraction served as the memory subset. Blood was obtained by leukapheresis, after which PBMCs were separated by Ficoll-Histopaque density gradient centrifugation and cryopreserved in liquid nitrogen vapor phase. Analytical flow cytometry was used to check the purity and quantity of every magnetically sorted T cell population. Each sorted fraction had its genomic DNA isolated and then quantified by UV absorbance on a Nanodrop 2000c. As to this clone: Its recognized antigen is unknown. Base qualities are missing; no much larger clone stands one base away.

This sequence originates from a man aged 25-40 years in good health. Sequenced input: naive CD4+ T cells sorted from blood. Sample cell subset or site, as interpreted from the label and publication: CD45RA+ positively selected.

The CDR3 region reads CASRRGLAAINQETQYF. The sequenced DNA is TGTGCCAGCAGACGAGGACTAGCGGCAATAAACCAAGAGACCCAGTACTTC. The chain joins TRBV7-6 to TRBJ2-5; 10 nucleotides in the junction match TRBD2. At the junction V is shortened by 6 bases and J by 0 bases; bases outside the gene matches: 10. The CDR1 and CDR2 encoded by the germline V gene are SGHVS and FNYEAQ. From the cysteine through the phenylalanine, the CDR3 covers 17 amino acids. Here the CDR3 DNA is all that survives: 51 bases in frame from base 1.